This TCR beta chain was captured by sequencing in a study of T cells after yellow fever vaccination. Across the whole study: Libraries from low-cell-number fractions were prepared with the SMART-Seq v4 Ultra Low Input RNA kit.

This clonotype appeared a single time. Trimming took 5 bases from V and 7 from J, leaving 18 bases between them. Germline V gene sequence: CDR1 SGHTA, CDR2 FQGNSA. The CDR3 covers 15 residues. MiXCR, run by TCRdb on the 5' RACE reads, gives a single entry per CDR3 protein. The data contain about 500,000 distinct CDR3 sequences, about 15% of them singletons. The chain has TRBV7-2 and TRBJ1-5, with D tentatively TRBD1 (5 bases). The sample here was PBMCs, taken 5 days after the first yellow fever vaccination. The clonotype comes from a man between 18 and 29 years old who received the YFV17D yellow fever vaccine. DNA for the CDR3: TGTGCCAGCAGCCCCCAGCCCGGGGGAGGACAGCCCCAGCATTTT. It yields the protein CASSPQPGGGQPQHF.